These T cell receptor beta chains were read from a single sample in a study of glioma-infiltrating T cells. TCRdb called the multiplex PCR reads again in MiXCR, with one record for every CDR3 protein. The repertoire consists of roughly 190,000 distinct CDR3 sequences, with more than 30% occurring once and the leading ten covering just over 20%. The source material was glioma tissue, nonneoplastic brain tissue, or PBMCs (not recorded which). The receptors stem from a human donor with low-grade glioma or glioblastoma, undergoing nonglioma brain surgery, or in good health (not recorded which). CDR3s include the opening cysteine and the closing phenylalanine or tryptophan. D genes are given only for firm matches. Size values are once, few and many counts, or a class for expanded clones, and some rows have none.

CDR3 DNA: TGTGCCATCAGTGAGTCGGGAGTTTGGGATGGCTACACCTTC
CDR3 protein: CAISESGVWDGYTF
J gene: TRBJ1-2
clone size: many
D gene: -
V gene: TRBV10-3

CDR3 DNA: TGCGCCAGCAGCCGACAGGGACCGGACGAGCAGTTCTTC
CDR3 protein: CASSRQGPDEQFF
J gene: TRBJ2-1
clone size: many
D gene: TRBD1
V gene: TRBV4-3

CDR3 DNA: TGCAGTGCCAGCAGTCACTGGGATGAGCAGTTCTTC
CDR3 protein: CSASSHWDEQFF
J gene: TRBJ2-1
clone size: -
D gene: -
V gene: TRBV20-1

CDR3 DNA: TGTGCCAGTAGTCTCGGGACTAGCGGCCTCTACGAGCAGTACTTC
CDR3 protein: CASSLGTSGLYEQYF
J gene: TRBJ2-7
clone size: many
D gene: TRBD2
V gene: TRBV19

CDR3 DNA: TGTGCCAGCAGCTTCCCCACAGGGTACGAGCAGTACTTC
CDR3 protein: CASSFPTGYEQYF
J gene: TRBJ2-7
clone size: many
D gene: -
V gene: TRBV7-2

CDR3 DNA: TGCAGCGGGCGGTTTCCAATGGCTTATACGCAGTATTTT
CDR3 protein: CSGRFPMAYTQYF
J gene: TRBJ2-3
clone size: few
D gene: -
V gene: TRBV29-1

CDR3 DNA: TGTGCCAGCAGTTTGACCCCTTTCAACGAGCAGTACTTC
CDR3 protein: CASSLTPFNEQYF
J gene: TRBJ2-7
clone size: many
D gene: -
V gene: TRBV27

CDR3 DNA: TGTGCCATCAAGCTGACCGAGGTCACCGGGGAGCTGTTTTTT
CDR3 protein: CAIKLTEVTGELFF
J gene: TRBJ2-2
clone size: many
D gene: -
V gene: TRBV10-3

CDR3 DNA: TGCAGTACCCCGGGACTGTTCCGGGAGCAGTTCTTC
CDR3 protein: CSTPGLFREQFF
J gene: TRBJ2-1
clone size: -
D gene: -
V gene: TRBV20-1

CDR3 DNA: TGTGCCAGCAGCAGATGGACAGGGGCCGGAAACACCATATATTTT
CDR3 protein: CASSRWTGAGNTIYF
J gene: TRBJ1-3
clone size: few
D gene: TRBD1
V gene: TRBV7-9

CDR3 DNA: TGTGCCAGCAGCTTTGGGACAGGGGTGAACACTGAAGCTTTCTTT
CDR3 protein: CASSFGTGVNTEAFF
J gene: TRBJ1-1
clone size: many
D gene: TRBD1
V gene: TRBV7-2

CDR3 DNA: TGTGCCATCAGTGAGTCGGGGCTAGCGGGAGGGCCACAAGATACGCAGTATTTT
CDR3 protein: CAISESGLAGGPQDTQYF
J gene: TRBJ2-3
clone size: few
D gene: TRBD2
V gene: TRBV10-3

CDR3 DNA: TGTGCCAGCACCCAACCCCCCTGGAGGGACAGAACGTACGAGCAGTACTTC
CDR3 protein: CASTQPPWRDRTYEQYF
J gene: TRBJ2-7
clone size: many
D gene: -
V gene: TRBV6-2/TRBV6-3

CDR3 DNA: TGCAGTGCTAGAGGACCGGACAGGGGCCATGAGCAGTTCTTC
CDR3 protein: CSARGPDRGHEQFF
J gene: TRBJ2-1
clone size: many
D gene: TRBD1
V gene: TRBV20-1

CDR3 DNA: TGCGCCAGCAGCCAAGTGCTAGCGGGAGTCGGAGATACGCAGTATTTT
CDR3 protein: CASSQVLAGVGDTQYF
J gene: TRBJ2-3
clone size: many
D gene: TRBD2
V gene: TRBV4-3

CDR3 DNA: TGTGCCAGCAGCTCTCCGGGACTAGCGGGATATTGGCAGTACTTC
CDR3 protein: CASSSPGLAGYWQYF
J gene: TRBJ2-7
clone size: many
D gene: TRBD2
V gene: TRBV11-2

CDR3 DNA: TGTGCCAGCAAAGCGGGACAGGCCACCGGGGAGCTGTTTTTT
CDR3 protein: CASKAGQATGELFF
J gene: TRBJ2-2
clone size: -
D gene: -
V gene: TRBV27

CDR3 DNA: TGTGCCAGCAGCCAGGGGCCCTCCAGCTCTGAAGCTTTCTTT
CDR3 protein: CASSQGPSSSEAFF
J gene: TRBJ1-1
clone size: many
D gene: -
V gene: TRBV7-6

CDR3 DNA: TGCAGTGCTAGGGCTGTCATTGAGCAGTTCTTC
CDR3 protein: CSARAVIEQFF
J gene: TRBJ2-1
clone size: many
D gene: -
V gene: TRBV20-1